This T cell receptor beta chain appears in the sequencing data of a study of blood T cell repertoires in COVID-19. Study summary: Samples of COVID-19 (acute and convalescent) were obtained from the United States, Italy and Spain. Sources were T cells, B-cell-depleted T cells, or PBMCs; the material itself was cDNA or gDNA.

After removal of 5 bases from V and 5 bases from J, the junction contained 9 bases not matched to a gene. CDR1 is SEHNR and CDR2 is FQNEAQ in the germline V gene (reference sequence). This CDR3 is 17 amino acids long. Original processing methods: Amplified reference gene primers provided the basis for estimating nucleated cell counts. Generated by immunoSEQ multiplex PCR, the TCRdb table keeps only in-frame clones and is missing some. V and J calls and clone size come straight from that table; D and trimming were deduced from the DNA. The table includes approximately 65,000 clones, about 81% detected once.

This sequence originates from a man older than 75 with acute or convalescent COVID-19. Input material: peripheral blood. The gene calls are TRBV7-9 and TRBJ2-5, with TRBD2 identical over 15 bases. The CDR3 nucleotides read TGTGCCAGCAGCCCTCGGACTAGCGGGAGGGCTGGGGAGACCCAGTACTTC. Translation: CASSPRTSGRAGETQYF.